One and the same sample provided the 4 T cell receptor beta chains below, sequenced in a study of T cells after yellow fever vaccination. TCRdb processed the 5' RACE reads anew with MiXCR; each CDR3 protein has one entry. Of 200,000 to 300,000 distinct CDR3 sequences listed, more than 3.5% are singletons. Here the sequenced sample was PBMCs, taken 15 days after the yellow fever booster vaccination. These receptors originate from a man between 18 and 35 years old who received the YFV17D yellow fever vaccine.

This clonotype was counted ten times or more. The V and J genes are TRBV6-2 or TRBV6-3 and TRBJ2-7, with a weak D call TRBD2 (5 bases). The germline V gene encodes CDR1 MNHEY and CDR2 SVGEGT. The ends were cut back, 4 bases at V and 4 bases at J, with 20 bases in the middle. The CDR3 covers 16 residues. CDR3 region: CASSFPPGGIIYEQYV. The CDR3 DNA sequence: TGTGCCAGCAGTTTCCCGCCAGGAGGAATCATATACGAGCAGTACGTC.

This clonotype was seen repeatedly, ten times or more. The chain carries TRBV20-1 and TRBJ2-7; unclear D gene. Deletions cut 3 bases from V and 5 bases from J, with 8 bases between. CDR3 length equals 11 residues. CDR1 and CDR2 from the germline V gene are DFQATT and SNEGSKA (reference sequence). The CDR3 bases are TGCAGTGCTAGTTGGAGTCACGAGCAGTACGTC. Its protein product is CSASWSHEQYV.

This clonotype was seen repeatedly, ten times or more. This chain uses TRBV18 with TRBJ1-5; 9 nucleotides line up with TRBD1. CDR1 is KGHSH and CDR2 is LQKENI in the germline V gene. The V gene end was trimmed by 6 bases and the J gene end by 7 bases; junction bases not matched to a gene: 13. The CDR3 contains 16 residues. The CDR3 spells CASSSLDRGSVQPQHF. CDR3 coding DNA: TGTGCCAGCTCGAGTTTGGACAGGGGATCGGTACAGCCCCAGCATTTT.

This clonotype was counted many times. The V call is TRBV7-8, the J call TRBJ2-4; no clear D. CDR1 SGHVS and CDR2 FQNEAQ come from the germline V gene. The ends were cut back, 5 bases at V and 0 bases at J, with 14 bases in the middle. The CDR3 contains 16 residues. The CDR3 sequence is CASSRPTGLAKNIQYF. CDR3 sequence (DNA): TGTGCCAGCAGCCGTCCTACGGGTCTAGCCAAAAACATTCAGTACTTC.